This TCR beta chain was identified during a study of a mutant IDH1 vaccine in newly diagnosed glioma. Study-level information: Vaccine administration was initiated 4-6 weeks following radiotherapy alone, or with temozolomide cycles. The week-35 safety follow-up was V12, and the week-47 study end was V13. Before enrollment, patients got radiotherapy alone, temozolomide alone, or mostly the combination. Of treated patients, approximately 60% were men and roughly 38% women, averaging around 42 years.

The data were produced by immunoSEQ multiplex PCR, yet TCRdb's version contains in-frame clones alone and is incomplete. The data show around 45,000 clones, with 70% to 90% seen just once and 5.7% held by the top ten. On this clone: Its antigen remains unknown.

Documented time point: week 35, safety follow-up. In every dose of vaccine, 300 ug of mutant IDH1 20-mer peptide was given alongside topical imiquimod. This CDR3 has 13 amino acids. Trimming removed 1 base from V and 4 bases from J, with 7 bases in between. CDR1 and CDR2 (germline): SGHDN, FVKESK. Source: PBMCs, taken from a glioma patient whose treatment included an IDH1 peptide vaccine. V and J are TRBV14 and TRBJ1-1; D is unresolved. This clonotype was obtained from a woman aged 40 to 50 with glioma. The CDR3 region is CASSQAPGTEAFF. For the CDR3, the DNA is TGTGCCAGCAGCCAAGCTCCGGGCACTGAAGCTTTCTTT.